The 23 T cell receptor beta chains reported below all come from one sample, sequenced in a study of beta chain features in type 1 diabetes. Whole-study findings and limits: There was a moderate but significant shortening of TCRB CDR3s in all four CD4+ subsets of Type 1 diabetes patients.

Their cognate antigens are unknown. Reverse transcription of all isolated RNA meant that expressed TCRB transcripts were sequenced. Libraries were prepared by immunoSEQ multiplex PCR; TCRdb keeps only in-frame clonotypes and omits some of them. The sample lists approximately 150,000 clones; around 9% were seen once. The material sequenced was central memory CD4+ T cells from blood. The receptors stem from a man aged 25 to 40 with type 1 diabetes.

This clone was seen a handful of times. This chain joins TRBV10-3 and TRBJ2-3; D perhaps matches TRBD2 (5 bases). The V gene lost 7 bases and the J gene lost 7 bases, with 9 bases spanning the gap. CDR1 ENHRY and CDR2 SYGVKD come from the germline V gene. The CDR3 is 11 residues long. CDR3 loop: CAITEGNTQYF. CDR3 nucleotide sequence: TGTGCCATCACCGAGGGAAATACGCAGTATTTT.

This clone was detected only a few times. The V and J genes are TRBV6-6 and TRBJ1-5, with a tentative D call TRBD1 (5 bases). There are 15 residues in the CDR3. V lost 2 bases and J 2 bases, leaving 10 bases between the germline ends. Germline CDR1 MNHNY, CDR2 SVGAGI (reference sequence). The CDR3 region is CASSYDEGGNQPQHF. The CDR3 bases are TGTGCCAGCAGTTACGATGAAGGGGGCAATCAGCCCCAGCATTTT.

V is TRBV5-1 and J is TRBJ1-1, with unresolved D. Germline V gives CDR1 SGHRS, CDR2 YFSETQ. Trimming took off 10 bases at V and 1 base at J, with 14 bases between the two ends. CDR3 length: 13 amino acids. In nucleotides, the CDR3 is TGCGCCTCCGGTGCGGGAGGGAACACTGAAGCTTTCTTT. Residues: CASGAGGNTEAFF.

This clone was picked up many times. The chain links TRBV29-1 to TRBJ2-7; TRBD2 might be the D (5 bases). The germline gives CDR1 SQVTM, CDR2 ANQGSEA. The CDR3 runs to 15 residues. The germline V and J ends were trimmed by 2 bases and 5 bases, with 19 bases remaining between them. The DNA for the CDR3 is TGCAGCGTTGAAACTAGGGCAGACGGTTTGCACGAGCAGTACTTC. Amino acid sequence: CSVETRADGLHEQYF.

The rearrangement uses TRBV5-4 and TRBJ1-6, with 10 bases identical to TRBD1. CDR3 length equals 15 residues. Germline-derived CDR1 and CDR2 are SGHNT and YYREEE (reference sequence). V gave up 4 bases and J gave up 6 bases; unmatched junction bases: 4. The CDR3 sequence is CASSPRDRGNSPLHF. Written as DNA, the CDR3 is TGTGCCAGCAGCCCCCGGGACAGGGGTAATTCACCCCTCCACTTT.

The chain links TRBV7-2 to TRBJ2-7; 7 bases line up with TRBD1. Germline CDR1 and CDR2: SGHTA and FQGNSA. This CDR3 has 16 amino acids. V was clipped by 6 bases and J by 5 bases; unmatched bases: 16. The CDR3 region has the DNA TGTGCCAGCAGGGAATTGACAGGGATGACGGCAAACGAGCAGTACTTC. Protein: CASRELTGMTANEQYF.

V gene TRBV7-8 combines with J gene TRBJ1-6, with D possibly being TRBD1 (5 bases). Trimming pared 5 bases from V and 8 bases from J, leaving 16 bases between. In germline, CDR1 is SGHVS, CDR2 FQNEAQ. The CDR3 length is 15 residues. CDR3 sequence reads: CASSLLLIGDSPLHF. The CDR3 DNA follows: TGTGCCAGCAGCCTACTCCTCATAGGGGATTCACCCCTCCACTTT.

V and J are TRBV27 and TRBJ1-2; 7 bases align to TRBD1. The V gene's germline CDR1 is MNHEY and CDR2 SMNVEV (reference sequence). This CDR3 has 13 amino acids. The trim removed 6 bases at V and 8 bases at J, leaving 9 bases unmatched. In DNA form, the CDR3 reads TGTGCCAGCAGCCCCGGACAGGAGCGAGGCTACACCTTC. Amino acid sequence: CASSPGQERGYTF.

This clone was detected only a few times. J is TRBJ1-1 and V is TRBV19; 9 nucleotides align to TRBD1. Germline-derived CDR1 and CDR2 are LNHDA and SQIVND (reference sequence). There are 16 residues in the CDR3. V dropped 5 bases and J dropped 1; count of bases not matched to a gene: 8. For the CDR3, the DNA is TGTGCCAGTAGTTTACGACAGGGGGAAGGGAACACTGAAGCTTTCTTT. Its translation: CASSLRQGEGNTEAFF.

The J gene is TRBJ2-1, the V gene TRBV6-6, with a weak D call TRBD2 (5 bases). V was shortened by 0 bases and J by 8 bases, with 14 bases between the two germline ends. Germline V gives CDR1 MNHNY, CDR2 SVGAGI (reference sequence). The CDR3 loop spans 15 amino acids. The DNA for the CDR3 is TGTGCCAGCAGTTACTCGCCAGTCGGGAACTATGAGCAGTTCTTC. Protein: CASSYSPVGNYEQFF.

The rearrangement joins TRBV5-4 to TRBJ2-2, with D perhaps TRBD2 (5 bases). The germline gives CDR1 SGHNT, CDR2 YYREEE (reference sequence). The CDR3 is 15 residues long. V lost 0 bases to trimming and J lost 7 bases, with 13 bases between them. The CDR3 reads CASSLARGKDGELFF. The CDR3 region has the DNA TGTGCCAGCAGCTTGGCCAGAGGGAAGGACGGGGAGCTGTTTTTT.

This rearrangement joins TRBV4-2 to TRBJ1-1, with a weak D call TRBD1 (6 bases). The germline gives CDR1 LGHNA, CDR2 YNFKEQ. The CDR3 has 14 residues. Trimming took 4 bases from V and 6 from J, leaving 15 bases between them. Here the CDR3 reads CASSPAPTGPEAFF. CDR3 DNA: TGTGCCAGCAGCCCCGCGCCGACAGGCCCTGAAGCTTTCTTT.

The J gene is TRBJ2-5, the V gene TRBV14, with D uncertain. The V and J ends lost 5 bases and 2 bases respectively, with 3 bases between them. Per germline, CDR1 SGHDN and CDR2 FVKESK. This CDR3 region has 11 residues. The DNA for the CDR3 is TGTGCCAGCAGCTCTCAAGAGACCCAGTACTTC. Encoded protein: CASSSQETQYF.

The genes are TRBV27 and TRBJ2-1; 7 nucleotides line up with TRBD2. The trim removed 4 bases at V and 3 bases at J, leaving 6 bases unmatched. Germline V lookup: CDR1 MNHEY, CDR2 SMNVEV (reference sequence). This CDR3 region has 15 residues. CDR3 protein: CASSSTSANYNEQFF. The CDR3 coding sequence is TGTGCCAGCAGTTCTACTAGCGCTAACTACAATGAGCAGTTCTTC.

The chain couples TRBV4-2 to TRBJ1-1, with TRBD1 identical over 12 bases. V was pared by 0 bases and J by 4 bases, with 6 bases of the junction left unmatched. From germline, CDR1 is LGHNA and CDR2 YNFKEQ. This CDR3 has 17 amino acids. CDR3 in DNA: TGTGCCAGCAGCCAAGAGGGAGGGACAGGGGGCCTCACTGAAGCTTTCTTT. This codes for CASSQEGGTGGLTEAFF.

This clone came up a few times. DNA of the CDR3: TGTGCCAGCACCCCGGGGGGGAGCTCCTACAATGAGCAGTTCTTC. It specifies CASTPGGSSYNEQFF. The rearrangement joins TRBV28 to TRBJ2-1; 8 bases line up with TRBD2. Germline CDR1 is MDHEN and CDR2 is SYDVKM. The junction had 5 bases not matched to a gene; V was cut back by 7 bases and J by 0 bases. The CDR3 loop spans 15 amino acids.

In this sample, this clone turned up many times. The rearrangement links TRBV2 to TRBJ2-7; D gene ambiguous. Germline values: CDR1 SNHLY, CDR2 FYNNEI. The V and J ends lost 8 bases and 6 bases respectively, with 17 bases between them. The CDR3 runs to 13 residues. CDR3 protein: CASGVGSSAEQYF. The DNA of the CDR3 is TGTGCCAGCGGTGTCGGTAGCTCTGCCGAGCAGTACTTC.

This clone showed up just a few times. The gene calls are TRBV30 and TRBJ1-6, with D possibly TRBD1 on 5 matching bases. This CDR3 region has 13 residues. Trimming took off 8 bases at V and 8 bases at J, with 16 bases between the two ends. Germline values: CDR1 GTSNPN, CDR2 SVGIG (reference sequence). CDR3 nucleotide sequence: TGTGCCCGGGCGGGGGGATCTGATTCACCCCTCCACTTT. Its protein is CARAGGSDSPLHF.

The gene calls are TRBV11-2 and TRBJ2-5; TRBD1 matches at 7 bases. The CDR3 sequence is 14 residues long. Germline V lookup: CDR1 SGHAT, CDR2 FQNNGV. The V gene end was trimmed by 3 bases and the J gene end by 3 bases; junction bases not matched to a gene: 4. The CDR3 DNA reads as TGTGCCAGCAGCTTTGGACAGGCCGAAGAGACCCAGTACTTC. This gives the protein CASSFGQAEETQYF.

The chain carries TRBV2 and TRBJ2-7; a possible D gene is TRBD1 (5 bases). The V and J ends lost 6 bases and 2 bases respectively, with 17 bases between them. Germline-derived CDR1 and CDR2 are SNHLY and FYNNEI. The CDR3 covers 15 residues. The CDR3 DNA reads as TGTGCCAGCAGAGACCTTGTGGCAGGGCCCTACGAGCAGTACTTC. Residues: CASRDLVAGPYEQYF.

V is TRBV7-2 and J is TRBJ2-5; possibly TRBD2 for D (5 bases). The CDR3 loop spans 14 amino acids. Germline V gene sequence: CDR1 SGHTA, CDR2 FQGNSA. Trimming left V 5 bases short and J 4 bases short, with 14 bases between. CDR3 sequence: CASSPGRPPETQYF. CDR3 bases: TGTGCCAGCAGCCCTGGGAGACCCCCAGAGACCCAGTACTTC.

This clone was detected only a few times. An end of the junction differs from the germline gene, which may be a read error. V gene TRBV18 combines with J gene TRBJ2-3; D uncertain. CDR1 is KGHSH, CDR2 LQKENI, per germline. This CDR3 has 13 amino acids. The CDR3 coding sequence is TGTGCCAGCTCCCCACCTGTACGGGATACGCAGTATTTT. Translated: CASSPPVRDTQYF.

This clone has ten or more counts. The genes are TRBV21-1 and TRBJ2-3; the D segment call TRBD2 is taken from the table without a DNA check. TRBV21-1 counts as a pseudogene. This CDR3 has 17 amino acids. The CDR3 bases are TGTGCCAGCAGCCAAGCGACAGGACTAGCGACGGCAGATACGCAGTATTTT. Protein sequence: CASSQATGLATADTQYF.